This TCR beta chain was identified in a study of blood T cell repertoires in COVID-19. Across the whole study: Acute and convalescent COVID-19 samples came from the United States, Italy and Spain. The cDNA or gDNA used as material had been derived from T cells, B-cell-depleted T cells, or PBMCs.

The V end was cut by 2 bases, the J end by 8 bases, with 10 bases between. The CDR3 totals 13 residues. In germline, CDR1 is MNHEY, CDR2 SVGAGI. Per the study methods: The assay estimated nucleated cells by amplifying reference gene primers. Profiling relied on immunoSEQ multiplex PCR, and the TCRdb table lists in-frame clones only, not all of them. V, J and clone size were drawn from that table, and D and trimming were deduced from the DNA. This sample has 55,000 to 65,000 clones, with approximately 86% found just once. This clonotype originated in a human donor with acute or convalescent COVID-19. The donor label of this sample is uncertain. What was sequenced was peripheral blood. The chain joins TRBV6-5 to TRBJ2-4, with D possibly TRBD1 on 6 matching bases. CDR3: CASSYRGGYIQYF. The DNA for the CDR3 is TGTGCCAGCAGTTACCGAGGGGGTTACATTCAGTACTTC.